Listed below are T cell receptor beta chains from one sample, sequenced in a study of T cell responses to AZD1222 COVID-19 vaccine. The data were produced by immunoSEQ multiplex PCR, yet TCRdb's version contains in-frame clones alone and is incomplete. Of about 86,000 clones listed, more than 75% were seen once; the top ten hold around 2.8%. The sequences come from peripheral blood, collected on day 0 of AZD1222 vaccination. Receptors originate from an adult in good health. Each CDR3 is given with its conserved first and last residue. The order of the fields is J gene, D gene, clone size, V gene, CDR3 DNA, CDR3 protein. The D gene is left open where the match is weak. Clone size is given for some rows only: seen once, a few or many times, or a class if the clone is expanded.

TRBJ1-5,TRBD1,-,TRBV10-2,TGCGCCAGCAGTTACAGGGGTACAGATCAGCCCCAGCATTTT,CASSYRGTDQPQHF
TRBJ2-2,-,-,TRBV6-5,TGTGCCAGCAGCCGCGAGGGGGCCGGGGAGCTGTTTTTT,CASSREGAGELFF
TRBJ1-6,-,-,TRBV5-5,TGTGCCAGCAGCTTGGATTCACCCCTCCACTTT,CASSLDSPLHF
TRBJ1-1,-,-,TRBV5-1,TGCGCCAGCAGCTTGGCCATAGAAGTAAACACTGAAGCTTTCTTT,CASSLAIEVNTEAFF
TRBJ2-7,-,-,TRBV7-3,TGTGCCAGCAGCCGGGACATGAGGAGCGAGCAGTACTTC,CASSRDMRSEQYF
TRBJ1-5,TRBD1,-,TRBV2,TGTGCCAGCAGTCTGGAGGGACAGCGATATCAGCCCCAGCATTTT,CASSLEGQRYQPQHF
TRBJ1-5,TRBD1,once,TRBV18,TGTGCCAGCTCACTAGGGACAGGGGGCGGGCAGCCCCAGCATTTT,CASSLGTGGGQPQHF
TRBJ1-5,-,-,TRBV28,TGTGCCAGCAGTTCCGGGGCTCAGCCCCAGCATTTT,CASSSGAQPQHF
TRBJ1-2,-,-,TRBV25-1,TGTGCCAGCAGTGGTGGGCAGATTGGTGGCTACACCTTC,CASSGGQIGGYTF
TRBJ1-6,TRBD1,-,TRBV28,TGTGCCAGCATAAGTACGGGACAGGGGCCTTCACCCCTCCACTTT,CASISTGQGPSPLHF
TRBJ2-7,TRBD2,-,TRBV19,TGTGCCAGTAGTATACAGCGGGGGGCCTACGAGCAGTACTTC,CASSIQRGAYEQYF
TRBJ2-7,-,-,TRBV6-5,TGTGCCAGCAGTTACGGGGCTTTTCGGGAGCAGTACTTC,CASSYGAFREQYF
TRBJ1-2,-,-,TRBV5-4,TGTGCCAGCAGCCCCCCGGACGGGAACTATGGCTACACCTTC,CASSPPDGNYGYTF
TRBJ1-1,-,-,TRBV18,TGTGCCAGCTCAGCGACAGGACTAAACACTGAAGCTTTCTTT,CASSATGLNTEAFF
TRBJ2-7,-,-,TRBV4-1,TGCGCCAGCAGCCAATCGGGAGCTACACGCTACGAGCAGTACTTC,CASSQSGATRYEQYF
TRBJ1-2,TRBD1,-,TRBV7-2,TGTGCCAGCAGCTCGCCGGGACAGGGACACTATGGCTACACCTTC,CASSSPGQGHYGYTF
TRBJ2-3,-,-,TRBV27,TGTGCCAGCAGTTTGTGGGTTACTAGCACAGATACGCAGTATTTT,CASSLWVTSTDTQYF